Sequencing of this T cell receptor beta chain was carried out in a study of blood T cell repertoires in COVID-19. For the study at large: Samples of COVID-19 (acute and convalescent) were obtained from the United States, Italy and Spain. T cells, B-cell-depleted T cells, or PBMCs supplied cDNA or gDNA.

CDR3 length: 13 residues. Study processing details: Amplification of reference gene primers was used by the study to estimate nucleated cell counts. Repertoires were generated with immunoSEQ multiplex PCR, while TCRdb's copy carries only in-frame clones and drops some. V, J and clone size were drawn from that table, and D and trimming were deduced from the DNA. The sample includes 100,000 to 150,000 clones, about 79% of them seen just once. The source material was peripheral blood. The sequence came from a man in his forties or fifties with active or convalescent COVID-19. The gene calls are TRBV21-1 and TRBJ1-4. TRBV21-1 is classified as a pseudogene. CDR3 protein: CASRPLENEKLFF. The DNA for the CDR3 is TGTGCCAGCAGGCCCTTGGAGAATGAAAAACTGTTTTTT.